The T cell receptor (beta chain) described here comes from a study of T cells in localized non-small cell lung cancer. Study results and limitations: Higher T cell density in the blood was associated with longer overall survival, whereas higher adjacent-lung clonality associated with shorter survival. Without multi-region sequencing, intratumor heterogeneity could not be excluded. Detection in adjacent lung was observed for a median 57 of the top 100 tumor clones. Exceeding tumor, uninvolved adjacent lung had the highest T cell clonality.

The CDR3 totals 16 residues. V was clipped by 1 base and J by 8 bases; unmatched bases: 10. Per the germline V gene, CDR1 is SEHNR and CDR2 is FQNEAQ (reference sequence). Concerning this clone itself: Its antigen is not known.

Method: immunoSEQ multiplex PCR; TCRdb's copy keeps in-frame clones and lacks some. In the table there are some 30,000 clones, about 89% of which are singletons. Sample: peripheral blood, taken before any cancer treatment. The receptor's source is a female donor of 60 years or more with stage I lung adenocarcinoma. This chain joins TRBV7-9 and TRBJ1-2; 10 nucleotides match TRBD1. The CDR3 DNA follows: TGTGCCAGCAGCTTAGAGGTTCCGGGACAGGGGAGCGGCTACACCTTC. Translated, it gives CASSLEVPGQGSGYTF. The whole variable domain, filled in from reference TRBV7-9 and TRBJ1-2, reads DTGVSQNPRHKITKRGQNVTFRCDPISEHNRLYWYRQTLGQGPEFLTYFQNEAQLEKSRLLSDRFSAERPKGSFSTLEIQRTEQGDSAMYLCASSLEVPGQGSGYTFGSGTRLTVV.